This TCR beta chain originates from a study of response to subunit inactivated influenza vaccine. Study-wide results and limits: Every seasonal influenza vaccination brings in few new T cells, the authors suggested.

With respect to this clonotype: Its antigen is not identified.

This CDR3 region has 13 residues. Between the trimmed V and J ends, which lost 3 bases and 2 bases, there was a span of 8 bases. Germline V gives CDR1 MDHEN, CDR2 SYDVKM. TCRdb processed the RT-PCR reads anew with MiXCR; each CDR3 protein has one entry. Among about 190,000 distinct CDR3 sequences, approximately 15% were seen once, and the ten largest hold about 28%. The TCR sequence derives from a man between 50 and 59 years old who received an inactivated influenza vaccine. This specimen consisted of CD8+ T cells sorted from PBMCs, obtained around 5 days after vaccination. The V gene is TRBV28, the J gene TRBJ2-7, with D hard to call. The CDR3 spells CASSFGTTYEQYF. The CDR3 DNA reads as TGTGCCAGCAGTTTTGGCACAACCTACGAGCAGTACTTC.